The entry below describes one T cell receptor (beta chain). This sample is drawn from a study of T cell responses to AZD1222 COVID-19 vaccine. V was clipped by 2 bases and J by 2 bases, with 11 bases between them. The germline V gene has CDR1 SGHAT and CDR2 FQNNGV. The CDR3 totals 15 residues. Data came from immunoSEQ multiplex PCR; TCRdb stores just in-frame clones and leaves some out. The sample consists of 95,000 to 150,000 clones, roughly 92% of them appearing once. The sequence came from an adult in good health. The rearrangement uses TRBV11-2 and TRBJ2-3; D gene uncertain. The source material was peripheral blood, sampled on day 0 of AZD1222 vaccination. The CDR3 region is CASSLNPETTDTQYF. CDR3 nucleotide sequence: TGTGCCAGCAGCTTAAACCCCGAGACCACAGATACGCAGTATTTT. Full variable domain (outside the CDR3, taken from reference TRBV11-2 and TRBJ2-3): EAGVAQSPRYKIIEKRQSVAFWCNPISGHATLYWYQQILGQGPKLLIQFQNNGVVDDSQLPKDRFSAERLKGVDSTLKIQPAKLEDSAVYLCASSLNPETTDTQYFGPGTRLTVL.